This T cell receptor (beta chain) comes out of a study of T cells in Graves' hyperthyroidism and ophthalmopathy. Study findings and constraints: Most clonotypes expanded in the thyroid (above 0.001) were also present in blood. Ophthalmopathy and stable hyperthyroidism were separated by a 13 V-J model. The model anticipated ophthalmopathy a median 6.5 months pre-onset.

Thyroid ultrasound, orbital computed tomography, clinical symptoms, and serum thyroxine and TRAb underpinned diagnoses. With regard to this clonotype: Its antigen is currently unknown.

The investigators amplified TCR beta CDR3 regions from RNA transcripts. Researchers ran a first-round RT-PCR on the TCR CDR3 using the HTBI primer set. TCRdb reanalysed the multiplex PCR reads using MiXCR and keeps one entry per CDR3 protein. This table holds about 640,000 distinct CDR3 sequences, 45% found once. CDR1 and CDR2 from the germline V gene are DFQATT and SNEGSKA (reference sequence). There are 13 residues in the CDR3. V was shortened by 0 bases and J by 1 base, with 7 bases between the two germline ends. V is TRBV20-1 and J is TRBJ2-7; D remains unclear. The source of this sequence is an adult man with Graves' disease, either hyperthyroidism or ophthalmopathy (not recorded which). Specimen: peripheral blood or thyroid tissue (not recorded which). The CDR3 coding sequence is TGCAGTGCTAGAGATAACCTTTCCTACGAGCAGTACTTC. Its protein is CSARDNLSYEQYF.